This TCR beta chain was observed in a study of T cells in Graves' hyperthyroidism and ophthalmopathy. Study as a whole: Peripheral blood was acquired at first diagnosis, ahead of any therapy whatsoever.

This clonotype was observed at least ten times. Its antigen remains unidentified. RNA transcripts provided the source from which TCR beta CDR3 regions were amplified. The study used the HTBI primer set for a first-round RT-PCR of the TCR CDR3. TCRdb analysed the multiplex PCR reads with MiXCR anew, one entry per CDR3 protein. The data show nearly 600,000 distinct CDR3 sequences, more than 13% seen once. General study points: Also found in blood were most expanded thyroid clonotypes above 0.001.

Uncontrolled infection, other autoimmune disease, pregnancy or lactation excluded patients. The sample comprised blood. The receptor's source is a woman younger than 35 with Graves' ophthalmopathy.

The chain's CDR3 is CATSDLGVFSNQPQHF. The CDR3 bases are TGTGCCACCAGTGACCTCGGGGTCTTTAGCAATCAGCCCCAGCATTTT. V is TRBV24-1 and J is TRBJ1-5, with no clear D. Trimming took off 4 bases at V and 0 bases at J, with 12 bases between the two ends. Germline CDR1 reads KGHDR; CDR2 reads SFDVKD. The CDR3 runs to 16 residues.